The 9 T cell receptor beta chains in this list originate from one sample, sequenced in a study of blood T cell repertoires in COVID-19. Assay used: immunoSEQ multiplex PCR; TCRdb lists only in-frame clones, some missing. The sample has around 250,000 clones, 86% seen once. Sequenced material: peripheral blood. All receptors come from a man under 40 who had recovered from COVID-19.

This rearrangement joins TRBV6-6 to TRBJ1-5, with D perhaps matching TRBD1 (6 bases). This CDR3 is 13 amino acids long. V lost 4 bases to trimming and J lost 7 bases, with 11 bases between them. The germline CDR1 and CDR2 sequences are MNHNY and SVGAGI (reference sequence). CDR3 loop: CASSSRGEQPQHF. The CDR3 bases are TGTGCCAGCAGTTCCAGGGGCGAACAGCCCCAGCATTTT.

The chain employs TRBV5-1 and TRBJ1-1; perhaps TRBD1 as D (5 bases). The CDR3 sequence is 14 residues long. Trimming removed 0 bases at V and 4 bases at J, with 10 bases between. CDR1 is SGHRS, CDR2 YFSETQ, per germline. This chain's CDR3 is CASSLEGGGTEAFF. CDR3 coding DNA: TGCGCCAGCAGCTTGGAGGGCGGGGGCACTGAAGCTTTCTTT.

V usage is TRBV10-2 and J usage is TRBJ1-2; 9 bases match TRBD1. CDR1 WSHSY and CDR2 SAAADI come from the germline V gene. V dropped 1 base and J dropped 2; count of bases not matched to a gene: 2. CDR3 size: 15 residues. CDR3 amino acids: CASSEYRGQNYGYTF. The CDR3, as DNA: TGCGCCAGCAGTGAGTACAGGGGGCAGAACTATGGCTACACCTTC.

The CDR3 region is CASSSDPLEGGTDTQYF. CDR3 sequence (DNA): TGCGCCAGCAGCTCAGACCCACTAGAGGGAGGTACAGATACGCAGTATTTT. V is TRBV5-1 and J is TRBJ2-3; D may be TRBD2 (6 bases). The CDR3 is 17 amino acids. Trimming took off 3 bases at V and 3 bases at J, with 20 bases between the two ends. CDR1 is SGHRS, CDR2 YFSETQ, per germline.

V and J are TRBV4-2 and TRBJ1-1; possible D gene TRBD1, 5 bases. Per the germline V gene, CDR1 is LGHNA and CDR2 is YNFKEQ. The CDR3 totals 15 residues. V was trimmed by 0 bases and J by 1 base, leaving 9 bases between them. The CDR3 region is CASSQERQPNTEAFF. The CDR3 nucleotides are TGTGCCAGCAGCCAAGAGAGACAGCCGAACACTGAAGCTTTCTTT.

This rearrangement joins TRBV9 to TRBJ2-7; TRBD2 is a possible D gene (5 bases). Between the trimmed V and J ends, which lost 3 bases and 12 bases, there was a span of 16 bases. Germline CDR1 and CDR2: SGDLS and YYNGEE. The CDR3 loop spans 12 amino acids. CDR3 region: CASSEMTGSVYF. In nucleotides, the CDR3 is TGTGCCAGCAGCGAGATGACGGGATCCGTGTACTTC.

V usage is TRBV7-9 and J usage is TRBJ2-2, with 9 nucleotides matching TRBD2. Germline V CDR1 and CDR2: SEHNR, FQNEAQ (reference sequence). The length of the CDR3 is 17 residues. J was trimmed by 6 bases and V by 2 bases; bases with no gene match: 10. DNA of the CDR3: TGTGCCAGCAGCTTAAAGGTAGCGGGGGTAAACGCCGGGGAGCTGTTTTTT. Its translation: CASSLKVAGVNAGELFF.

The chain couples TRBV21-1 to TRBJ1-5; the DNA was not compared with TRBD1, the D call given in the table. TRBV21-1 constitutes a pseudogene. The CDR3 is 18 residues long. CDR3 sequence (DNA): TGTGCCAGCAGCATACCCTGGGGACAGAAAAATCGCAATCAGCCCCAGCATTTT. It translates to CASSIPWGQKNRNQPQHF.

The CDR3 nucleotides read TGTGCCAGCAGCAAGAGTATCGGCGGTAATTCACCCCTCCACTTT. As protein: CASSKSIGGNSPLHF. The rearrangement links TRBV6-5 to TRBJ1-6; no clear D. The CDR3 consists of 15 residues. Germline lookup yields CDR1 MNHEY and CDR2 SVGAGI. Trimming left V 6 bases short and J 6 bases short, with 15 bases between.